These 23 T cell receptor beta chains came from one sample sequenced in a study of graft-versus-host responses after intestinal transplantation. These receptors have no identified antigens. Sequencing was performed with immunoSEQ multiplex PCR; in TCRdb, only in-frame clones are kept and a portion is missing. Of roughly 100,000 clones in the sample, 80% to 95% are singletons; the top ten hold around 1.2%. The sequencing used unstimulated CD8+ T cells sorted from spleen or lymph node cells, collected before intestinal transplant. These receptors were obtained from a human donor who received an intestinal transplant.

The V gene is TRBV6-5, the J gene TRBJ1-1, with a possible D match to TRBD1 (5 bases). V was shortened by 2 bases and J by 7 bases, with 11 bases between the two germline ends. Germline lookup yields CDR1 MNHEY and CDR2 SVGAGI. The CDR3 length is 13 residues. In nucleotides, the CDR3 is TGTGCCAGCAGTTACGGGGGGAGGAGTGAAGCTTTCTTT. It is translated as CASSYGGRSEAFF.

V usage is TRBV30 and J usage is TRBJ1-2; tentatively, D is TRBD1 (5 bases). This CDR3 is 14 amino acids long. With 5 bases removed from V and 8 bases from J, the gap between germline ends came to 21 bases. Per germline, CDR1 GTSNPN and CDR2 SVGIG (reference sequence). CDR3 nucleotide sequence: TGTGCCTGGTTCGACGGGGAGGGGTCATTCGGCTACACCTTC. It encodes CAWFDGEGSFGYTF. Together with reference TRBV30 and TRBJ1-2, the CDR3 gives the full variable domain: SQTIHQWPATLVQPVGSPLSLECTVEGTSNPNLYWYRQAAGRGLQLLFYSVGIGQISSEVPQNLSASRPQDRQFILSSKKLLLSDSGFYLCAWFDGEGSFGYTFGSGTRLTVV.

This chain links TRBV25-1 with TRBJ2-1; D gene unclear. Germline CDR1 reads MGHDK; CDR2 reads SYGVNS. The CDR3 loop spans 12 amino acids. V was cut by 2 bases and J by 4 bases, with 3 bases left in between. CDR3 DNA: TGTGCCAGCAGTGAAACGTACAATGAGCAGTTCTTC. Residues: CASSETYNEQFF.

The chain couples TRBV29-1 to TRBJ2-7; 10 nucleotides match TRBD1. Per germline, CDR1 SQVTM and CDR2 ANQGSEA. V was clipped by 5 bases and J by 0 bases; unmatched bases: 4. The CDR3 contains 14 residues. As DNA, the CDR3 is TGCAGCGTTTCCGGGACAGGGGACTCCTACGAGCAGTACTTC. It codes for CSVSGTGDSYEQYF.

This chain connects TRBV6-1 to TRBJ2-5; 7 bases match TRBD1. Per the germline V gene, CDR1 is MNHNS and CDR2 is SASEGT. The CDR3 has 16 residues. With 1 base clipped from V and 4 bases from J, the junction kept 9 bases outside the gene matches. The CDR3 DNA is TGTGCCAGCAGTGAAGGGTGGGACAGTGGGCTAGAGACCCAGTACTTC. Protein product: CASSEGWDSGLETQYF.

V gene TRBV12-5 combines with J gene TRBJ2-1; TRBD1 matches 8 bases. With 5 bases clipped from V and 9 bases from J, the junction kept 9 bases outside the gene matches. Germline CDR1 LGHNT, CDR2 FRNRAP. The CDR3 is 14 amino acids. CDR3 residues: CASGPRTGKGEQFF. In DNA form, the CDR3 reads TGTGCTAGTGGTCCAAGGACAGGGAAGGGTGAGCAGTTCTTC.

The chain uses TRBV7-2 and TRBJ2-3; 7 bases are a match to TRBD2. J gave up 3 bases and V 5 bases, and 14 bases lay outside the gene matches. This CDR3 comprises 17 residues. Germline V CDR1 and CDR2: SGHTA, FQGNSA. This CDR3 reads CASSPGVGSGATDTQYF. DNA of the CDR3: TGTGCCAGCAGCCCCGGGGTGGGAAGCGGGGCAACAGATACGCAGTATTTT.

V gene TRBV14 combines with J gene TRBJ1-1; 8 nucleotides match TRBD1. The CDR3 consists of 17 residues. CDR1 and CDR2 from the germline V gene are SGHDN and FVKESK. V was clipped by 0 bases and J by 1 base; unmatched bases: 7. CDR3 sequence: CASSQDGAGGTNTEAFF. As DNA, the CDR3 is TGTGCCAGCAGCCAAGATGGCGCAGGGGGCACGAACACTGAAGCTTTCTTT.

This chain uses TRBV30 with TRBJ2-7; 13 nucleotides match TRBD2. The CDR3 totals 14 residues. CDR1 and CDR2 from the germline V gene are GTSNPN and SVGIG (reference sequence). J was trimmed by 2 bases and V by 5 bases; bases with no gene match: 3. Written as DNA, the CDR3 is TGTGCCTGGGCTGGGACTAGCGGGACCTACGAGCAGTACTTC. Its translation: CAWAGTSGTYEQYF.

The V gene is TRBV28, the J gene TRBJ1-6; D unresolved. The CDR3 has 16 residues. CDR1 MDHEN and CDR2 SYDVKM come from the germline V gene. V lost 6 bases and J 8 bases, leaving 20 bases between the germline ends. In DNA form, the CDR3 reads TGTGCCAGCAGACCGACTTCGTTACGGAACCATTCACCCCTCCACTTT. Its translation is CASRPTSLRNHSPLHF.

This chain uses TRBV7-3 with TRBJ1-3; a possible D gene is TRBD1 (5 bases). Deletions cut 4 bases from V and 1 base from J, with 11 bases between. The CDR3 totals 15 residues. Germline loops: CDR1 SGHTA, CDR2 FQGTGA. CDR3 DNA sequence: TGTGCCAGCAGCTCCGGGGGGGGGTCTGGAAACACCATATATTTT. Translation: CASSSGGGSGNTIYF.

The rearrangement joins TRBV27 to TRBJ2-7; possible D gene TRBD2, 5 bases. The CDR3 length is 13 residues. The V end lost 3 bases, the J end lost 3 bases, and 9 bases lay between the germline ends. The germline CDR1 and CDR2 sequences are MNHEY and SMNVEV (reference sequence). The CDR3 DNA follows: TGTGCCAGCAGTTTTGGAGGAGGCTACGAGCAGTACTTC. This sequence encodes CASSFGGGYEQYF.

V and J are TRBV5-8 and TRBJ1-1; D is possibly TRBD1 (6 bases). V shed 4 bases and J shed 0 bases, with 19 bases lying between them. This CDR3 is built from 17 residues. Looked up from germline, CDR1 is SGHTS and CDR2 is YDEGEE. The CDR3 DNA reads as TGTGCCAGCAGCCTAAGACCTGGACAGTCCATGAACACTGAAGCTTTCTTT. Translation gives CASSLRPGQSMNTEAFF.

V and J are TRBV7-7 and TRBJ2-2, with 10 bases lining up with TRBD1. The V and J ends lost 5 bases and 5 bases, in that order; junction bases with no gene match: 5. The CDR3 extends over 15 amino acids. Germline V gene sequence: CDR1 SSHAT, CDR2 FNYEAQ (reference sequence). CDR3 in DNA: TGTGCCAGCAGCCCCTCGGGACAGGGGACCGGGGAGCTGTTTTTT. Its translation: CASSPSGQGTGELFF.

The chain is built from TRBV12-5 and TRBJ1-5; D is possibly TRBD1 (6 bases). Deletions cut 7 bases from V and 7 bases from J, with 11 bases between. Germline V gene data show CDR1 as LGHNT and CDR2 as FRNRAP. This CDR3 region has 12 residues. CDR3 sequence: CASASGAQPQHF. For the CDR3, the DNA is TGTGCTAGTGCTTCAGGGGCCCAGCCCCAGCATTTT.

This chain uses TRBV19 with TRBJ1-1, with 7 positions matching TRBD1. CDR3 size: 13 residues. V was pared by 5 bases and J by 8 bases, with 8 bases of the junction left unmatched. Germline CDR1 and CDR2: LNHDA and SQIVND (reference sequence). The CDR3 sequence is CASSGDSPPEAFF. The DNA of the CDR3 is TGTGCCAGTAGTGGGGACAGCCCTCCGGAAGCTTTCTTT.

The rearrangement links TRBV4-1 to TRBJ2-3; D is unresolved. This CDR3 has 15 amino acids. Germline values: CDR1 MGHRA, CDR2 YSYEKL. Between the trimmed V and J ends, which lost 0 bases and 0 bases, there was a span of 7 bases. In DNA, the CDR3 is TGCGCCAGCAGCCAAGAGGCCCTTAGCACAGATACGCAGTATTTT. This codes for CASSQEALSTDTQYF.

The rearrangement links TRBV4-1 to TRBJ2-7; D unclear. V dropped 1 base and J dropped 1 base, with 5 bases sitting between them. There are 13 residues in the CDR3. The germline V gene encodes CDR1 MGHRA and CDR2 YSYEKL. In nucleotides, the CDR3 is TGCGCCAGCAGCCAAGTAACTTCCTACGAGCAGTACTTC. Protein: CASSQVTSYEQYF.

This rearrangement joins TRBV6-1 to TRBJ2-7; D may correspond to TRBD1 or TRBD2 (5 bases each). Germline CDR1 reads MNHNS; CDR2 reads SASEGT. V was pared by 7 bases and J by 6 bases, with 10 bases between. The CDR3 covers 11 residues. The CDR3 DNA reads as TGTGCCAGCAACGAGGGGAGCGAGCAGTACTTC. Encoded protein: CASNEGSEQYF.

The chain recombines TRBV7-9 with TRBJ2-1; 8 positions agree with TRBD2. Germline CDR1 SEHNR, CDR2 FQNEAQ (reference sequence). CDR3 length: 15 amino acids. V lost 3 bases and J lost 4; bases outside the gene matches: 5. The CDR3: CASSFGAGAYNEQFF. CDR3 nucleotide sequence: TGTGCCAGCAGCTTTGGAGCGGGGGCGTACAATGAGCAGTTCTTC.

The V gene is TRBV19, the J gene TRBJ2-7; no firm D call. The CDR3 is 11 amino acids. CDR1 is LNHDA, CDR2 SQIVND, per germline (reference sequence). V lost 7 bases, J lost 13 bases, and 17 bases lay in between. DNA of the CDR3: TGTGCCAGTACCATATATGGGGTTGAATACTTC. Protein: CASTIYGVEYF.

This chain links TRBV29-1 with TRBJ2-1; possibly TRBD1 or TRBD2 for D (6 bases each). The CDR3 is 15 amino acids. Trimming removed 1 base from V and 3 bases from J, with 13 bases in between. The germline V gene encodes CDR1 SQVTM and CDR2 ANQGSEA. The CDR3, as DNA: TGCAGCGTTGAAGGGGGGGCAGGTATCTACAATGAGCAGTTCTTC. It translates to CSVEGGAGIYNEQFF.

This clone has more than one count but fewer than ten. The gene calls are TRBV25-1 and TRBJ2-1, with 10 nucleotides matching TRBD2. This CDR3 is built from 15 residues. V was clipped by 7 bases and J by 1 base; unmatched bases: 4. Germline CDR1 and CDR2: MGHDK and SYGVNS. The CDR3 sequence: CASTRGLASYNEQFF. The CDR3 DNA reads as TGTGCCAGCACGAGGGGACTAGCGTCCTACAATGAGCAGTTCTTC.